A selection of T cell receptor beta chains follows, all from one sample in a study of blood T cell repertoires in COVID-19. Sequencing was performed with immunoSEQ multiplex PCR; in TCRdb, only in-frame clones are kept and a portion is missing. The sample records about 120,000 clones, over 80% being singletons. The sample taken for sequencing was peripheral blood. These receptor sequences come from a woman in her 70s with acute or convalescent COVID-19. Both conserved end residues are part of each CDR3. A D gene is named only where the DNA matches it firmly.

>TRBV7-2|14|-
CASSPYGGYNEQFF
>TRBV21-1|14|-
CASSGGAVDNEQFF
>TRBV6-6|14|-
CASSYSTGGNEQFF
>TRBV5-1|14|-
CASSSWTASYGYTF
>TRBV5-1|14|-
CASRIGQPNEKLFF
>TRBV3-1/TRBV3-2|16|-
CASGPAGDRSAETQYF
>TRBV5-1|15|-
CATAPANRDNYEQYF
>TRBV6-5|13|-
CASRHRDAGELFF
>TRBV7-9|16|-
CASRESDWVRTDTQYF
>TRBV2|18|TRBD1
CASSEQGTGSFGRSPLHF
>TRBV5-5|16|-
CASSLVASSGANVLTF
>TRBV5-5|14|-
CASARRGEAYEQYF
>TRBV12-3/TRBV12-4|12|-
CASSLNPHEQFF
>TRBV28|16|-
CASSLRVLSGNQPQHF
>TRBV10-2|13|-
CASRERGKSPLHF
>TRBV7-9|13|-
CASRRFSNYGYTF
>TRBV11-3|20|TRBD2
CASSLPGSGGPEKITDTQYF
>TRBV30|14|-
CACSGAEGGNTIYF
>TRBV10-1|22|-
CDTHPARQERLVGAIQAGPLHF
>TRBV11-2|17|TRBD2
CASSLDFGLAGGREQFF
>TRBV28|17|-
CASSTGSTGVGNSPLHF
>TRBV7-8|18|TRBD2
CASSTPTSGGAGQETQYF
>TRBV12-3/TRBV12-4|13|TRBD1
CASSLQGVHGYTF
>TRBV19|15|TRBD1
CASNRVGTANEKLFF
>TRBV6-5|13|-
CATSPGATDTQYF
>TRBV2|13|TRBD1
CASLGTGGNEQYF
>TRBV27|18|TRBD2
CASTKAILAAVSTDTQYF
>TRBV14|16|TRBD1
CASSAVVWTGKDTQYF
>TRBV7-7|15|TRBD1
CASSTTGGTNEKLFF
>TRBV6-2/TRBV6-3|13|-
CASSQGYQETQYF
>TRBV7-9|11|-
CASSAEGELFF
>TRBV9|15|-
CASSPAYRENTEAFF
>TRBV11-2|14|TRBD1
CASSSQQGSTEAFF
>TRBV5-4|16|TRBD2
CASSLGTSGIYNEQFF
>TRBV6-5|14|TRBD1
CASTGDRQNYGYTF
>TRBV18|18|TRBD1
CASSLYSTTGNYNSPLHF
>TRBV3-1/TRBV3-2|16|TRBD1
CASSRGQGLSNQPQHF
>TRBV4-2|17|-
CASSQDLAGIDNEKLFF
>TRBV7-9|18|-
CASSPRGGARSGANVLTF
>TRBV30|13|TRBD1
CAWFRGVYTEAFF
>TRBV11-2|16|TRBD1
CASSPRRGNMNTEAFF
>TRBV27|15|-
CASSLSTRAGGGYTF
>TRBV30|13|-
CAWSVRRAPEAFF
>TRBV13|16|-
CASSKRGSGTNYGYTF
>TRBV19|13|-
CASSISSPDTQYF
>TRBV5-6|13|-
CASSLLEGTEAFF
>TRBV10-3|15|TRBD1
CAITSETGITNEQFF
>TRBV3-1/TRBV3-2|12|-
CASKSRESPLHF
>TRBV7-9|17|TRBD1
CASSLPLGQGGNEKLFF
>TRBV4-2|15|TRBD2
CASSQSRGEWETQYF
>TRBV12-5|20|-
CASGLVRPERGGAVKNIQYF